These 28 T cell receptor beta chains came from one sample sequenced in a study of monozygotic twins with inflammatory bowel disease. TCRdb re-called the 5' RACE reads, yielding one record per CDR3 amino acid sequence without DNA. The sample includes 350,000 to 550,000 distinct CDR3 sequences. Input material: blood. The source is a human donor with ulcerative colitis or Crohn's disease, or a healthy co-twin of an affected twin (not recorded which).

The chain has TRBV28 and TRBJ2-2. The CDR3 runs to 11 residues. Germline assignment: CDR1 MDHEN and CDR2 SYDVKM. CDR3: CASNSAGELFF. Full variable domain (outside the CDR3, taken from reference TRBV28 and TRBJ2-2): DVKVTQSSRYLVKRTGEKVFLECVQDMDHENMFWYRQDPGLGLRLIYFSYDVKMKEKGDIPEGYSVSREKKERFSLILESASTNQTSMYLCASNSAGELFFGEGSRLTVL.

The chain links TRBV21-1 to TRBJ2-1; TCRdb returns TRBD2, unconfirmable since there is no DNA. TRBV21-1 is noted as a pseudogene. This CDR3 has 16 residues. The CDR3 sequence is CASSKIASSGRNEQFF.

The genes are TRBV12-3 or TRBV12-4 and TRBJ2-7; TCRdb's assignment of TRBD2 cannot be checked, as there is no DNA. CDR3 length: 14 residues. CDR3: CASSMGLLEVEQYF.

The chain employs TRBV28 and TRBJ1-1; TCRdb gives TRBD1 as the D gene, but with no DNA this cannot be confirmed. The length of the CDR3 is 11 residues. CDR1 and CDR2 (germline): MDHEN, SYDVKM. The CDR3: CASWGLTEAFF.

The CDR3 here is CASSVRVHRGGYTF. The chain uses TRBV28 and TRBJ1-2; there is no DNA to check the TCRdb D call of TRBD1. This CDR3 has 14 amino acids. CDR1 is MDHEN and CDR2 is SYDVKM in the germline V gene.

The rearrangement uses TRBV5-1 and TRBJ2-3; TCRdb selects TRBD2, and the lack of DNA leaves this call unchecked. CDR3 length equals 17 residues. Looked up from germline, CDR1 is SGHRS and CDR2 is YFSETQ. The CDR3 sequence is CASSLGLTSSVTDTQYF.

J is TRBJ2-1 and V is TRBV2. The CDR3 loop spans 12 amino acids. The germline gives CDR1 SNHLY, CDR2 FYNNEI. Here the CDR3 reads CASSDQLEEQFF.

The chain combines TRBV12-3 or TRBV12-4 with TRBJ1-5. There are 13 residues in the CDR3. This chain's CDR3 is CASTAFSNQPQHF.

The rearrangement uses TRBV10-3 and TRBJ1-6. Germline CDR1 reads ENHRY; CDR2 reads SYGVKD. The CDR3 spans 14 residues. The CDR3 sequence: CAISPTVLNSPLHF.

V is TRBV24-1 and J is TRBJ1-2; TCRdb indicates TRBD1, and absent DNA this call remains unverified. CDR3 length: 12 amino acids. The germline gives CDR1 KGHDR, CDR2 SFDVKD. CDR3 residues: CATGDRKVGYTF.

The chain carries TRBV5-1 and TRBJ2-5; TCRdb's D gene call, TRBD2, goes unchecked for lack of DNA. The CDR3 sequence is 13 residues long. Germline loops: CDR1 SGHRS, CDR2 YFSETQ. The CDR3 sequence is CASSLSGSETQYF.

The genes are TRBV18 and TRBJ2-1; the D gene TCRdb calls, TRBD2, cannot be checked with no DNA. The germline V gene has CDR1 KGHSH and CDR2 LQKENI. The CDR3 has 16 residues. The CDR3 sequence is CASSPRMAGGMNEQFF.

The chain carries TRBV6-5 and TRBJ2-6; TCRdb proposes TRBD2, but this gene call is untestable without DNA. Germline CDR1 reads MNHEY; CDR2 reads SVGAGI. The CDR3 loop spans 17 amino acids. This CDR3 is CASSFLVHPTGANVLTF.

The chain links TRBV18 to TRBJ2-7. Germline lookup yields CDR1 KGHSH and CDR2 LQKENI. This CDR3 comprises 14 residues. The CDR3 sequence is CASSPTGPSYEQYF.

The chain is built from TRBV4-2 and TRBJ1-4. Germline CDR1 LGHNA, CDR2 YNFKEQ. CDR3 length: 15 amino acids. The CDR3 spells CASSQDGWDLEKLFF.

The rearrangement uses TRBV18 and TRBJ1-1; the TRBD1 assignment by TCRdb is unverifiable without DNA. CDR1 and CDR2 (germline): KGHSH, LQKENI. This CDR3 has 13 amino acids. The CDR3 loop reads CASSQTEGTEAFF.

J is TRBJ1-1 and V is TRBV18. Germline CDR1 and CDR2: KGHSH and LQKENI. CDR3 length: 15 residues. CDR3 sequence: CASSPARRENTEAFF. The full variable domain, its missing parts supplied by reference TRBV18 and TRBJ1-1, is NAGVMQNPRHLVRRRGQEARLRCSPMKGHSHVYWYRQLPEEGLKFMVYLQKENIIDESGMPKERFSAEFPKEGPSILRIQQVVRGDSAAYFCASSPARRENTEAFFGQGTRLTVV.

The V call is TRBV6-6, the J call TRBJ1-5; as DNA is missing, the TRBD1 call by TCRdb cannot be tested. The germline V gene has CDR1 MNHNY and CDR2 SVGAGI (reference sequence). CDR3 length: 14 residues. This CDR3 reads CASTDRGRGQPQHF.

The V and J genes are TRBV6-2 or TRBV6-3 and TRBJ1-2; checking the TCRdb D call of TRBD1 is not possible without DNA. The CDR3 runs 14 residues. Germline-derived CDR1 and CDR2 are MNHEY and SVGEGT. CDR3 residues: CASSPLDRVSGYTF.

This chain uses TRBV7-2 with TRBJ1-5; TCRdb's D gene call, TRBD1, goes unchecked for lack of DNA. CDR1 is SGHTA, CDR2 FQGNSA, per germline. CDR3 length: 16 amino acids. The chain's CDR3 is CASSLESQGFLQPQHF.

The V and J genes are TRBV3-1 and TRBJ2-1; lacking DNA, the TRBD2 call made by TCRdb goes unchecked. Germline V gene sequence: CDR1 LGHDT, CDR2 YNNKEL (reference sequence). This CDR3 region has 15 residues. The CDR3 loop reads CASSPRGGHLNEQFF.

This chain uses TRBV29-1 with TRBJ1-2. Per germline, CDR1 SQVTM and CDR2 ANQGSEA. The CDR3 is 18 residues long. The CDR3 here is CSVEVDISAGPTEWGYTF.

The rearrangement joins TRBV5-1 to TRBJ2-1; TCRdb names TRBD2, which stays unverified in the absence of DNA. Per germline, CDR1 SGHRS and CDR2 YFSETQ. This CDR3 is built from 15 residues. The CDR3 spells CASSLEWEGQNEQFF.

The genes are TRBV7-2 and TRBJ2-3; no DNA is available, so the TRBD1 call from TCRdb remains unchecked. The CDR3 extends over 16 amino acids. Germline-derived CDR1 and CDR2 are SGHTA and FQGNSA. CDR3 region: CASSLGDRNYTDTQYF.

The chain has TRBV27 and TRBJ1-4; absent DNA, TCRdb's TRBD1 call cannot be checked. The CDR3 is made up of 14 amino acids. Germline CDR1 is MNHEY and CDR2 is SMNVEV (reference sequence). CDR3 protein: CASSLRGFGEKLFF.

The chain has TRBV5-1 and TRBJ1-3; there is no DNA to check the TCRdb D call of TRBD1. Germline values: CDR1 SGHRS, CDR2 YFSETQ. CDR3 size: 14 residues. CDR3 in amino acids: CASSSGGSGNTIYF.

The J gene is TRBJ2-7, the V gene TRBV20-1. Germline V CDR1 and CDR2: DFQATT, SNEGSKA (reference sequence). The CDR3 spans 13 residues. CDR3 protein: CSAFTTRTYEQYF.

The gene calls are TRBV20-1 and TRBJ2-3. The V gene's germline CDR1 is DFQATT and CDR2 SNEGSKA (reference sequence). The CDR3 sequence is 13 residues long. CDR3 in amino acids: CSARDPRTDTQYF.